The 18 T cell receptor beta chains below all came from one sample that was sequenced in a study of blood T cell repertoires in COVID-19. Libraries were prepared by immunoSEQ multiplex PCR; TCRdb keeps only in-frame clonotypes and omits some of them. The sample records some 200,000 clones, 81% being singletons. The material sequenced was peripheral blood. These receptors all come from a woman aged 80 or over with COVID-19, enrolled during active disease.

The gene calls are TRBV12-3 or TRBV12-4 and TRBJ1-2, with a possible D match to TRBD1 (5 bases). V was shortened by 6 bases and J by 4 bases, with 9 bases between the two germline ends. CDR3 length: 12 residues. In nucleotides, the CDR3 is TGTGCCAGCAGCTGGGGCCTCTATGGCTACACCTTC. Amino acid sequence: CASSWGLYGYTF.

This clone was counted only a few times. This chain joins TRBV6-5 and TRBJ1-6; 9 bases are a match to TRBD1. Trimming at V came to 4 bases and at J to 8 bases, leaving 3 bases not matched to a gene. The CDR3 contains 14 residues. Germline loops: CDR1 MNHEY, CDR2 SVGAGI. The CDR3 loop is CASSLDRGDSPLHF. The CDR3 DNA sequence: TGTGCCAGCAGTTTGGACAGGGGAGATTCACCCCTCCACTTT.

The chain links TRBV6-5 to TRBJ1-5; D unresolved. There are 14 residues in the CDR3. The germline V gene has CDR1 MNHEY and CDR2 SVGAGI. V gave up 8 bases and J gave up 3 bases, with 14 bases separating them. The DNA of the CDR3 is TGTGCCAGCGGAGGAGGCTACTTCAATCAGCCCCAGCATTTT. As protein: CASGGGYFNQPQHF.

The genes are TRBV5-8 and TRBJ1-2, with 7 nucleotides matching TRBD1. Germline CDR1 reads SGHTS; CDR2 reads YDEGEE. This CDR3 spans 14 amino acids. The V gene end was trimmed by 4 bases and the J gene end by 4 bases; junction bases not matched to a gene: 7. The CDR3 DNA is TGTGCCAGCAGCGTGACAGGGAGGTCCTATGGCTACACCTTC. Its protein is CASSVTGRSYGYTF.

CDR3 region: CASRPGQNTEAFF. Written as DNA, the CDR3 is TGTGCCAGCAGACCGGGACAGAACACTGAAGCTTTCTTT. V usage is TRBV27 and J usage is TRBJ1-1, with D maybe TRBD1 (6 bases). The CDR3 is 13 amino acids. With 6 bases removed from V and 1 base from J, the gap between germline ends came to 9 bases. CDR1 is MNHEY and CDR2 is SMNVEV in the germline V gene (reference sequence).

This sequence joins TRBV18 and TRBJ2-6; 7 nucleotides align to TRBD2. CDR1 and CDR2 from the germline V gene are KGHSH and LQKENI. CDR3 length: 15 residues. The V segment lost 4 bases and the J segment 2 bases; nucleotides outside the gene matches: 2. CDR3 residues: CASSRLATGANVLTF. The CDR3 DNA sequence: TGTGCCAGCTCACGACTAGCAACTGGGGCCAACGTCCTGACTTTC.

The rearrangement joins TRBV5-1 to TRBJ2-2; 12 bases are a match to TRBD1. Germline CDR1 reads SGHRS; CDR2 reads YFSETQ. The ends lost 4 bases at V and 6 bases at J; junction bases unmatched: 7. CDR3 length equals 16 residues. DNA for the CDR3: TGCGCCAGCAGCCCGGGGACAGGGGGCAAATCCGGGGAGCTGTTTTTT. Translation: CASSPGTGGKSGELFF.

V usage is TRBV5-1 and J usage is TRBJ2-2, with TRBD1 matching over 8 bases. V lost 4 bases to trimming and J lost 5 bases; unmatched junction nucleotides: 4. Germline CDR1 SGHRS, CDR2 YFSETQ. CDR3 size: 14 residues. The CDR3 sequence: CASSVTGGTGELFF. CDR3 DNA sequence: TGCGCCAGCAGCGTCACAGGGGGAACCGGGGAGCTGTTTTTT.

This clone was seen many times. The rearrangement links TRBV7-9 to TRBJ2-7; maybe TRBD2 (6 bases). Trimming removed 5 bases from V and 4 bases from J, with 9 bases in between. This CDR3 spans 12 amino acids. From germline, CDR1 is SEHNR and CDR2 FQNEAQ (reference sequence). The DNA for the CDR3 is TGTGCCAGCAGCCGACTAGTTTACGAGCAGTACTTC. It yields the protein CASSRLVYEQYF.

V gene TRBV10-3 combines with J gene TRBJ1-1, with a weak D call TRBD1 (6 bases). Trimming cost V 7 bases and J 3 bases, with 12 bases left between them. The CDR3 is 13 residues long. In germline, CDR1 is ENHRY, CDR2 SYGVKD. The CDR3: CAITTEGDTEAFF. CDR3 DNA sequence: TGTGCCATCACCACCGAGGGGGACACTGAAGCTTTCTTT.

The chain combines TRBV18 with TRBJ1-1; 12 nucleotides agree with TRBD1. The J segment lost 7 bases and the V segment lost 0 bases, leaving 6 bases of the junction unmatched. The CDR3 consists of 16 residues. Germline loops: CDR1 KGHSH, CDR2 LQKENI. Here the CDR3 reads CASSPPGQGARGEAFF. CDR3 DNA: TGTGCCAGCTCACCACCGGGACAGGGGGCGAGGGGTGAAGCTTTCTTT.

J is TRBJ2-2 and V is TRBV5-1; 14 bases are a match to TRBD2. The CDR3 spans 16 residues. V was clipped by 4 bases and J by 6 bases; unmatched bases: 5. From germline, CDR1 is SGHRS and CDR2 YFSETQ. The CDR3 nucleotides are TGCGCCAGCAGCATGGGACTAGCGGGAGCCCCCGGGGAGCTGTTTTTT. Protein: CASSMGLAGAPGELFF.

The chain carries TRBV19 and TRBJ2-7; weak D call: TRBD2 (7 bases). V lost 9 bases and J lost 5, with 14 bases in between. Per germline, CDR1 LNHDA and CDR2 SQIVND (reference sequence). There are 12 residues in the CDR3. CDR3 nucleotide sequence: TGTGCCAGCTCACCGGGGGGCAACGAGCAGTACTTC. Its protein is CASSPGGNEQYF. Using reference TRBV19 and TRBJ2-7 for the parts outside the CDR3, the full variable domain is DGGITQSPKYLFRKEGQNVTLSCEQNLNHDAMYWYRQDPGQGLRLIYYSQIVNDFQKGDIAEGYSVSREKKESFPLTVTSAQKNPTAFYLCASSPGGNEQYFGPGTRLTVT.

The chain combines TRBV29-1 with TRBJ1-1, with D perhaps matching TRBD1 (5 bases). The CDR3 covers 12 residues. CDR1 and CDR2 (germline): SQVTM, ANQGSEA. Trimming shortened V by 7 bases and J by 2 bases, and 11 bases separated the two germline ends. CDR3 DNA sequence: TGCAGCGGAGGACATCCCAACACTGAAGCTTTCTTT. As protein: CSGGHPNTEAFF.

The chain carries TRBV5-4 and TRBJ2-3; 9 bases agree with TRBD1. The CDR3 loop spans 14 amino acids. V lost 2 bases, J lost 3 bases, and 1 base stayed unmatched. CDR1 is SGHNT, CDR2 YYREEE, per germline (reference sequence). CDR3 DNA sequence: TGTGCCAGCAGCTTCGGGACAGGGACAGATACGCAGTATTTT. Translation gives CASSFGTGTDTQYF.

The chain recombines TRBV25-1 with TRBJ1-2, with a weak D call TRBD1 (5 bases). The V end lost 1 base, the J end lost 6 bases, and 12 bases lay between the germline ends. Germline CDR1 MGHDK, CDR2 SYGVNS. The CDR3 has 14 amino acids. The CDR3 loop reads CASSELGGAHGYTF. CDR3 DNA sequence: TGTGCCAGCAGTGAATTAGGAGGGGCCCATGGCTACACCTTC.

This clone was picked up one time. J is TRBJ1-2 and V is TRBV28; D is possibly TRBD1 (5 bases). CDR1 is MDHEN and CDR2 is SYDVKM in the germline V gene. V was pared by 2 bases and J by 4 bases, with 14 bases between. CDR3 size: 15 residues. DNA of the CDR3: TGTGCCAGCAGTTTAGTGTCAGGGAATGTCTATGGCTACACCTTC. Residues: CASSLVSGNVYGYTF.

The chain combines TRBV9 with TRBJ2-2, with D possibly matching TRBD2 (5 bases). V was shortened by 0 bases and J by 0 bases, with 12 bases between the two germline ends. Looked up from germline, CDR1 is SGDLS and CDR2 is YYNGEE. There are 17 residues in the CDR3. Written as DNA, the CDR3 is TGTGCCAGCAGCGTAGCTGTAGGACTTCCGAACACCGGGGAGCTGTTTTTT. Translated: CASSVAVGLPNTGELFF.